These T cell receptor beta chains were read from a single sample in a study of cytomegalovirus exposure and HLA in healthy donors. Assay used: immunoSEQ multiplex PCR; TCRdb lists only in-frame clones, some missing. The sample yields about 120,000 clones, 88% seen once. Sequenced sample: PBMCs. The receptors originated from a woman aged 18-29 years in good health and CMV-seropositive. Both conserved end residues are part of each CDR3. A D gene is named only where the DNA matches it firmly. Some rows have no size entry. The others give once, few or many, or a class for an expanded clone.

TRBJ2-5,-,-,TRBV7-2,CASSLAQGETQYF,TGTGCCAGCAGCTTAGCCCAGGGGGAGACCCAGTACTTC
TRBJ1-2,-,-,TRBV25-1,CASTEGGIRENYGYTF,TGTGCCAGCACCGAAGGAGGTATACGGGAAAACTATGGCTACACCTTC
TRBJ2-3,TRBD1,-,TRBV2,CASSPGQGVSDTQYF,TGTGCCAGCAGCCCCGGACAGGGTGTGTCAGATACGCAGTATTTT
TRBJ2-7,TRBD1,-,TRBV2,CATGGTGGAEQYF,TGTGCCACAGGAGGGACAGGGGGTGCCGAGCAGTACTTC
TRBJ2-1,TRBD2,-,TRBV2,CASADPHTSGGIYNEQFF,TGTGCCAGCGCTGACCCCCACACTAGCGGGGGAATCTACAATGAGCAGTTCTTC
TRBJ2-7,-,-,TRBV19,CASSIDPGSFSSEQYF,TGTGCCAGTAGTATAGACCCCGGTAGCTTCTCTAGCGAGCAGTACTTC
TRBJ1-2,-,-,TRBV6-4,CASSDSRGTGYTF,TGTGCCAGCAGTGACTCTAGGGGGACTGGCTACACCTTC
TRBJ2-7,-,-,TRBV6-1,CASSIGQTYEQYF,TGTGCCAGCAGTATTGGACAGACCTACGAGCAGTACTTC
TRBJ2-7,TRBD1,-,TRBV19,CASSIDSRGLEQYF,TGTGCCAGTAGTATAGATAGCAGGGGGCTCGAGCAGTACTTC
TRBJ1-1,-,-,TRBV28,CASGAPEKNTEAFF,TGTGCCAGCGGGGCCCCCGAGAAGAACACTGAAGCTTTCTTT
TRBJ1-1,TRBD1,-,TRBV5-1,CASSLARTGGRGNTEAFF,TGCGCCAGCAGCTTGGCCCGGACAGGGGGAAGGGGGAACACTGAAGCTTTCTTT
TRBJ2-1,TRBD2,-,TRBV2,CASIGLAGPLSYNEQFF,TGTGCCAGCATCGGACTAGCGGGACCCCTCTCCTACAATGAGCAGTTCTTC
TRBJ1-1,-,-,TRBV6-6,CASSTLQNTEAFF,TGTGCCAGCAGTACATTACAGAACACTGAAGCTTTCTTT
TRBJ1-2,-,-,TRBV2,CASSENIGYTF,TGTGCCAGCAGTGAAAATATTGGCTACACCTTC
TRBJ1-5,TRBD1,-,TRBV19,CASRPGQTSNQPQHF,TGTGCCAGTAGACCGGGACAGACTAGCAATCAGCCCCAGCATTTT
TRBJ2-1,-,-,TRBV15,CATSSRGKPYNEQFF,TGTGCCACCAGCAGTCGGGGTAAGCCCTACAATGAGCAGTTCTTC
TRBJ2-2,-,-,TRBV7-3,CASSLTSPGAGGELFF,TGTGCCAGCAGCTTAACTTCACCGGGTGCGGGCGGGGAGCTGTTTTTT
TRBJ2-1,-,-,TRBV5-6,CASSPGVGGYNEQFF,TGTGCCAGCAGCCCTGGCGTTGGAGGCTACAATGAGCAGTTCTTC
TRBJ2-3,TRBD2,-,TRBV6-5,CASSYGAGGLADTQYF,TGTGCCAGCAGTTACGGAGCGGGAGGTTTGGCAGATACGCAGTATTTT
TRBJ2-3,TRBD2,few,TRBV4-2,CASSELATEADTQYF,TGTGCCAGCAGTGAACTAGCGACGGAGGCAGATACGCAGTATTTT
TRBJ2-1,-,-,TRBV12-5,CASGLTLQLDKVDEQFF,TGTGCTAGTGGTTTGACACTCCAACTGGACAAGGTGGATGAGCAGTTCTTC
TRBJ2-5,TRBD1,-,TRBV7-6,CASSPPTGILETQYF,TGTGCCAGCAGCCCGCCGACAGGGATCTTGGAGACCCAGTACTTC
TRBJ1-3,-,-,TRBV6-6,CASSPPGGSSGNTIYF,TGTGCCAGCAGTCCTCCGGGAGGGAGCTCTGGAAACACCATATATTTT
TRBJ2-3,-,-,TRBV4-2,CASSQEPGADTQYF,TGTGCCAGCAGCCAAGAACCAGGGGCAGATACGCAGTATTTT